The 5 T cell receptor beta chains given below trace back to one sample, sequenced in a study of T cells of healthy individuals. TCRdb recomputed calls from the 5' RACE reads with MiXCR, one row per CDR3 protein. This sample carries 53,000 or so distinct CDR3 sequences, roughly 14% of them seen once, and the ten largest clones take more than 15%. The receptors here all came from a human donor in good health.

This clonotype was observed at least ten times. This rearrangement joins TRBV6-5 to TRBJ1-1, with D possibly being TRBD1 (5 bases). The CDR3 has 12 residues. V shed 6 bases and J shed 3 bases, with 8 bases lying between them. Germline V lookup: CDR1 MNHEY, CDR2 SVGAGI. The CDR3 DNA sequence: TGTGCCAGCAGCAAGGGGTACACTGAAGCTTTCTTT. Encoded protein: CASSKGYTEAFF.

The DNA for the CDR3 is TGCGCCAGCAGCCGGACAGAGACCACTGAAGCTTTCTTT. Translation: CASSRTETTEAFF. This sequence joins TRBV5-1 and TRBJ1-1, with D tentatively TRBD1 (6 bases). The germline V and J ends were trimmed by 4 bases and 4 bases, with 11 bases remaining between them. Germline-derived CDR1 and CDR2 are SGHRS and YFSETQ. The CDR3 contains 13 residues.

This clonotype turned up a few times. V gene TRBV24-1 combines with J gene TRBJ2-6; TRBD1 agrees at 8 bases. With V trimmed by 4 bases and J by 2 bases, 6 bases remained unmatched. Germline V gene lookup returns CDR1 KGHDR and CDR2 SFDVKD. The CDR3 has 17 residues. Written as DNA, the CDR3 is TGTGCCACCAGTGACCCAATACAGGGGGCTGGGGCCAACGTCCTGACTTTC. Its translation is CATSDPIQGAGANVLTF.

This clonotype has a count of ten or more. CDR3 nucleotide sequence: TGTGCCAGCAGTGAACCTCCAGGGGAACGGGACAGGTCTAACTATGGCTACACCTTC. Translating it yields CASSEPPGERDRSNYGYTF. The V and J genes are TRBV25-1 and TRBJ1-2, with TRBD1 matching 8 bases. Germline V CDR1 and CDR2: MGHDK, SYGVNS. There are 19 residues in the CDR3. Trimming took 2 bases from V and 0 from J; bases not matched to a gene: 14.

The CDR3 region is CASSYRGADTGELFF. For the CDR3, the DNA is TGTGCCAGCAGCTACCGGGGGGCGGACACCGGGGAGCTGTTTTTT. The chain recombines TRBV11-2 with TRBJ2-2; tentative D call: TRBD2 (7 bases). The CDR3 sequence is 15 residues long. Trimming took 4 bases from V and 3 from J, leaving 12 bases between them. The V gene's germline CDR1 is SGHAT and CDR2 FQNNGV.